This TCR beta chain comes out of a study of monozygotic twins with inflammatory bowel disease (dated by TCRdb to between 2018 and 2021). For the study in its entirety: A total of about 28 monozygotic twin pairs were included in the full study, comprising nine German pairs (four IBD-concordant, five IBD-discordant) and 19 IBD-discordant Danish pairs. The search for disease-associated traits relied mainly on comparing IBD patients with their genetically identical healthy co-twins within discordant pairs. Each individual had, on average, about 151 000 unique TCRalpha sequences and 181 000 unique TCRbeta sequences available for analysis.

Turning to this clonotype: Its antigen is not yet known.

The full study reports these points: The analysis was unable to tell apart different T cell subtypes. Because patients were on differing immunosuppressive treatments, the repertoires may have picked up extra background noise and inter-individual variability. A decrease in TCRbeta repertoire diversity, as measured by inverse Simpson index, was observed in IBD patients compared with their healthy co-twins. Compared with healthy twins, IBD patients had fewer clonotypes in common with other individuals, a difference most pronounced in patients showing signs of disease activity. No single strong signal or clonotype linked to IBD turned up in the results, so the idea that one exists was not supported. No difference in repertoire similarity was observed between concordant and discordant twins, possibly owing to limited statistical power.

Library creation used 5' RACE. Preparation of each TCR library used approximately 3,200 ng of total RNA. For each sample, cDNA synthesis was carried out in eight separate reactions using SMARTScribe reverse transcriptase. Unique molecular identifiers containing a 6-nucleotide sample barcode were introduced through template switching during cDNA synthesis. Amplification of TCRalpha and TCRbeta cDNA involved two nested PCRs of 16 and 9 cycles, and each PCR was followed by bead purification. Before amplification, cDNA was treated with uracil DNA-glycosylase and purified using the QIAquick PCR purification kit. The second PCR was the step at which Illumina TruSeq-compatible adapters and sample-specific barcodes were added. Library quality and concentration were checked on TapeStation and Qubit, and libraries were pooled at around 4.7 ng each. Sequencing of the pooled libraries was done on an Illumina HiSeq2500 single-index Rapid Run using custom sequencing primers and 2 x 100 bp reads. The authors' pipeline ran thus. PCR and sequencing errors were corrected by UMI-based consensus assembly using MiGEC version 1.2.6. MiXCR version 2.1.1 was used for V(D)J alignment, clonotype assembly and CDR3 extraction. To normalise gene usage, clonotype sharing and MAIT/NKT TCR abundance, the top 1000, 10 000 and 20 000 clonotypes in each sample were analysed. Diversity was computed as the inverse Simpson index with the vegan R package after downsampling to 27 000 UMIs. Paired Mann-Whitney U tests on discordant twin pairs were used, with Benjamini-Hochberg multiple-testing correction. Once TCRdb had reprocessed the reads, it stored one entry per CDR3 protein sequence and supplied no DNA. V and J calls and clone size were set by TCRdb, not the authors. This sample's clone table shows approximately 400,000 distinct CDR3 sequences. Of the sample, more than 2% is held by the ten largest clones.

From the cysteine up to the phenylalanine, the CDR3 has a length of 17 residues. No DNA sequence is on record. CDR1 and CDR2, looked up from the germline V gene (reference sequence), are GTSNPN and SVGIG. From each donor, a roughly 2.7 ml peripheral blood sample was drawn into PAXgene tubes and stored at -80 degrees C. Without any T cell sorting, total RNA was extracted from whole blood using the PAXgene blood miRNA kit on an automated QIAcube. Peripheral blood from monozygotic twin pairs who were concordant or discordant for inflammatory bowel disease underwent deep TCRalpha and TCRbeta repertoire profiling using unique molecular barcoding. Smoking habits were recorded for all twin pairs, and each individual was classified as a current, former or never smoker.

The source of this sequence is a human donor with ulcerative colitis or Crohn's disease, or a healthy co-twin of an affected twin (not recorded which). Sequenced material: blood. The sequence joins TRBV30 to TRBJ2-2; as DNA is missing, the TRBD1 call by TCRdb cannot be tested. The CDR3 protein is CAWNGLGTGTNTGELFF.